Listed below are T cell receptor beta chains from one sample, sequenced in a study of OX40 agonist ivuxolimab in advanced cancers. Repertoires were generated with immunoSEQ multiplex PCR, while TCRdb's copy carries only in-frame clones and drops some. This sample carries about 35,000 clones, roughly 80% of them seen once, and the ten largest clones take 18%. The material was CD4+ or CD8+ T cells sorted from blood, obtained in a trial of the OX40 agonist ivuxolimab. All receptors derive from an adult with an advanced solid tumor such as melanoma, head and neck, liver or kidney cancer. Both conserved end residues are part of each CDR3.

TRBJ1-3,TRBV25-1,CASSEFPQGTLGNTIYF
TRBJ2-2,TRBV9,CASSVGGTGELFF
TRBJ1-4,TRBV10-1,CASSSQEPNEKLFF
TRBJ1-5,TRBV11-2,CASSLKGSDQPQHF
TRBJ1-1,TRBV9,CASSVVSGAMNTEAFF
TRBJ1-2,TRBV7-9,CASSLGTGDNGYTF
TRBJ2-7,TRBV4-2,CASSQSASGRTYEQYF
TRBJ2-2,TRBV10-2,CASSGGPGGATGELFF
TRBJ2-7,TRBV27,CASSRGGLEQYF
TRBJ1-1,TRBV7-8,CASSSKRYGQAGAFF
TRBJ2-7,TRBV2,CASLGTNSYEQYF
TRBJ2-5,TRBV27,CASRISSRETQYF
TRBJ2-7,TRBV19,CASSMGLPYEQYF
TRBJ2-7,TRBV13,CASSSRLAGGPKNEQYF
TRBJ1-5,TRBV27,CASSLVGNQPQHF
TRBJ2-1,TRBV29-1,CSVEDYAPYNEQFF
TRBJ1-5,TRBV15,CATSARTGGGQPQHF
TRBJ2-2,TRBV9,CASADYSNTGELFF
TRBJ1-1,TRBV4-3,CASSQEYYIEGNTEAFF
TRBJ2-7,TRBV7-8,CASSTSDRGLPYEQYF
TRBJ2-7,TRBV7-8,CASSLVGGEYEQYF
TRBJ2-1,TRBV19,CASSILSGAPPNEQFF
TRBJ1-5,TRBV19,CASSIDGFNQPQHF
TRBJ2-1,TRBV27,CASSLTPGTGVNEQFF
TRBJ2-1,TRBV19,CASSIVSTHEQFF
TRBJ2-7,TRBV6-1,CASSSTGDSSYEQYF
TRBJ2-7,TRBV28,CASSFFGVDYEQYF
TRBJ2-1,TRBV18,CASSPGTTGGTYNEQFF
TRBJ1-2,TRBV27,CASSWGGQVYGYTF
TRBJ1-1,TRBV27,CASIPWAGLNTEAFF
TRBJ2-7,TRBV7-2,CASSLAQTPYEQYF
TRBJ2-1,TRBV28,CASGGGWEQFF
TRBJ2-2,TRBV2,CASSPSTSRVGELFF
TRBJ1-4,TRBV6-6,CASSRDRSLEKLFF
TRBJ2-1,TRBV11-3,CASDSSGGVREQFF
TRBJ2-3,TRBV2,CASSEPPSSTDTQYF
TRBJ2-3,TRBV27,CASSPVPRRYTDTQYF
TRBJ2-5,TRBV7-9,CASSEPTRYQETQYF
TRBJ2-7,TRBV5-6,CASSLGVRGEQYF
TRBJ2-2,TRBV7-2,CASSFGAGSSGELFF
TRBJ1-1,TRBV5-6,CASSSTGGPEAFF
TRBJ2-1,TRBV27,CASSLRGVSYNEQFF
TRBJ2-5,TRBV28,CASSYGYAKPQETQYF
TRBJ2-4,TRBV25-1,CASSPGLENIQYF
TRBJ2-3,TRBV10-1,CASRDSGASTDTQYF
TRBJ2-5,TRBV7-2,CASSLAPVSQETQYF
TRBJ2-7,TRBV21-1,CASSSFTPGGLSYEQYF
TRBJ2-5,TRBV13,CASSYRQETQYF
TRBJ1-2,TRBV5-1,CASSLGWGRRRNYGYTF